This paragraph covers one TCR beta chain sequence. Its antigen remains unidentified. Base qualities are not provided; no much larger clone lies one nucleotide away. Participants in the prospective study were aged roughly 18 to 100 years, lived in 20 to 25 United States geographic areas, and enrolled through a virtual design. To assign participants to cohorts, the prospective study relied on clinical history that participants themselves reported in a screening survey and a study questionnaire. Recovered participants in ImmuneRACE Cohort 3 were defined as having two consecutive negative NP/OP PCR tests, clearance from a healthcare professional, or resolution of symptoms. Mobile phlebotomists in the prospective study collected whole blood, serum and a nasopharyngeal or oropharyngeal swab from every participant. Prospective study participants could optionally give additional blood draws and questionnaires over a roughly 2-month period. Prospective study blood samples were shipped either frozen or at room temperature before DNA extraction.

TCRbeta CDR3 regions were amplified from genomic DNA using the immunoSEQ Assay, a bias-controlled multiplex PCR. As for the original processing: The number of nucleated cells in each sample was estimated from the amplification of reference gene primers within the assay. Sequence reads were collapsed and filtered to measure the absolute abundance of every unique TCRbeta CDR3 rearrangement. For each sample, productive Simpson clonality was calculated by taking the square root of Simpson's diversity index across productive rearrangements. TCRdb holds this immuneACCESS table with in-frame rearrangements only. Some clones are missing; in checked studies, unresolved V genes explain under half, and the rest has no known cause. V, J and clone size are those of that table, while D and trimming were read from the DNA. This sample has around 270,000 clones in its table, and over 75% of those were observed once. The biggest ten clones account for roughly 4% of the sample.

This entry comes from a study of blood T cell repertoires in COVID-19 (dated by TCRdb to the early 2020s). In the study overall: The collaborator samples originated in the United States, Italy and Spain and spanned the acute and convalescent phases of COVID-19. Samples were obtained from the ongoing ImmuneRACE study (first 160 participants) and from approximately 1,200 subjects provided by 6 global collaborators. The material from the prospective study consisted of cDNA or gDNA derived from T cells, B-cell-depleted T cells, or PBMCs. Deeply sampled blood TCRbeta repertoires from subjects exposed to, actively infected with, or recovered from COVID-19 were included in the dataset. The sample metadata nearly always contained a de-identified subject ID, COVID-19 status, age in years and sex. The repertoires were released in a freely available public database meant as a resource for research on the immune response to SARS-CoV-2. Where available, HLA class I and class II types were taken from metadata supplied by the sample provider and were not determined by assay-based typing. The study at large found these results: Clinical and demographic metadata were provided uncurated, with the amount varying by source and participant.

The CDR3 contains 15 residues, cysteine and phenylalanine counted. The DNA shown is the 45-base CDR3, in frame from base 1. Taken from the germline V gene (reference sequence), the CDR1 and CDR2 loops are LNHDA and SQIVND. From V the trimming removes 3 bases and from J it removes 0 bases, while the gene matches leave 3 bases of the junction unaccounted for. Material for sequencing was PBMCs or T cells enriched from blood (not recorded which). The rearrangement joined TRBV19 to TRBJ2-3, and TRBD2 matches 7 of the central bases. This TCR came from a woman aged 25 to 39 who had recovered from COVID-19. The CDR3 has the sequence CASSISSGSTDTQYF. The DNA sequence is given as TGTGCCAGTAGTATCTCTAGCGGTAGCACAGATACGCAGTATTTT.